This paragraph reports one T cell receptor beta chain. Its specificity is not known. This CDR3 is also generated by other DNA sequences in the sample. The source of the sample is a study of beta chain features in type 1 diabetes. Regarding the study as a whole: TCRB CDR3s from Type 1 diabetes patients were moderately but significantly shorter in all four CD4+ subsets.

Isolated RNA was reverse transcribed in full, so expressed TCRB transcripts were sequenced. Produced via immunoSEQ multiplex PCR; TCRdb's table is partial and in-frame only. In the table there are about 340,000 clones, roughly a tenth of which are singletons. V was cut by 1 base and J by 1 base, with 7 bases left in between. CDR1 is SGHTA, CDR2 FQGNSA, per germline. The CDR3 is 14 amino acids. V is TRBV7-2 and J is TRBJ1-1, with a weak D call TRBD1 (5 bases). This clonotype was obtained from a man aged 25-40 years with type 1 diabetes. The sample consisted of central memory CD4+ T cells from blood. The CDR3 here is CASSLGQGNTEAFF. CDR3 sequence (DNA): TGTGCCAGCAGCTTAGGGCAGGGGAACACTGAAGCTTTCTTT.